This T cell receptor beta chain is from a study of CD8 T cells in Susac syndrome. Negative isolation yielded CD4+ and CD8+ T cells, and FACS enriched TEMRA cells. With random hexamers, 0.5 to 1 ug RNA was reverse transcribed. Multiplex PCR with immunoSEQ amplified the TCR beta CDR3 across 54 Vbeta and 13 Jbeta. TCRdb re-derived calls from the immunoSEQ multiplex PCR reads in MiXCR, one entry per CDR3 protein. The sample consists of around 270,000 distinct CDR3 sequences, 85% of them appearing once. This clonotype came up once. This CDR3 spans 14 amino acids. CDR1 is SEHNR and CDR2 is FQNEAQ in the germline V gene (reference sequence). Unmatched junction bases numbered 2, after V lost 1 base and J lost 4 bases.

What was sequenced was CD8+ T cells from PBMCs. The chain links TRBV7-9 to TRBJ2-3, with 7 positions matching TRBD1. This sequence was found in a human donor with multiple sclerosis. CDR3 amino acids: CASSLGTGPDTQYF. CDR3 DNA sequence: TGTGCCAGCAGCTTAGGGACAGGCCCAGATACGCAGTATTTT.